A single TCR beta chain is shown here with its context. The data were obtained in a study of blood T cell repertoires in COVID-19. On the study more broadly: Nucleic acid was either cDNA or gDNA, and it came from T cells, B-cell-depleted T cells, or PBMCs.

Cohort allocation depended upon clinical history that participants reported. Profiled with immunoSEQ multiplex PCR; TCRdb holds only in-frame clones, not every one. This table holds approximately 250,000 clones, roughly 89% found once. The V gene lost 2 bases and the J gene lost 4 bases, with 9 bases spanning the gap. This CDR3 comprises 13 residues. Per germline, CDR1 MNHEY and CDR2 SVGAGI. The chain combines TRBV6-5 with TRBJ2-7; weak D call: TRBD1 (6 bases). The sequencing sample was made of PBMCs or T cells enriched from blood (not recorded which). This clonotype was obtained from a woman aged 30 to 39 who had recovered from COVID-19. Written as DNA, the CDR3 is TGTGCCAGCAGTTACCGAACAGGGTACGAGCAGTACTTC. Translating gives CASSYRTGYEQYF.